This T cell receptor (beta chain) was sequenced for a study of shared clonotypes between healthy human individuals. Study outcomes and limitations: Compared with memory subsets, naive subsets generally had larger estimated richness. Non-shared clonotypes had lower generation probabilities than clonotypes shared by all four sorted-subset donors.

This clone was detected only a few times. Its antigen is still unknown. Over several immunoSEQ plates, each subset's genomic DNA was distributed in even portions. Produced via immunoSEQ multiplex PCR; TCRdb's table is partial and in-frame only. The table shows about 550,000 clones, with nearly 97% occurring only once. Naive CD8 cells comprised CD45RO-negative, CCR7-positively selected cells, excluding terminally differentiated effector memory CD45RA+ cells. Donors included only healthy HIV-negative adults lacking recent acute infections or vaccinations. The germline CDR1 and CDR2 sequences are MNHEY and SMNVEV (reference sequence). CDR3 length equals 15 residues. V lost 0 bases and J lost 1, with 7 bases in between.

The source is a woman under 40 in good health. The genes are TRBV27 and TRBJ1-5; no clear D gene. Material for sequencing was naive CD8+ T cells sorted from blood. The CDR3 sequence is CASSLSGWSNQPQHF. The DNA of the CDR3 is TGTGCCAGCAGTTTATCGGGGTGGAGCAATCAGCCCCAGCATTTT.